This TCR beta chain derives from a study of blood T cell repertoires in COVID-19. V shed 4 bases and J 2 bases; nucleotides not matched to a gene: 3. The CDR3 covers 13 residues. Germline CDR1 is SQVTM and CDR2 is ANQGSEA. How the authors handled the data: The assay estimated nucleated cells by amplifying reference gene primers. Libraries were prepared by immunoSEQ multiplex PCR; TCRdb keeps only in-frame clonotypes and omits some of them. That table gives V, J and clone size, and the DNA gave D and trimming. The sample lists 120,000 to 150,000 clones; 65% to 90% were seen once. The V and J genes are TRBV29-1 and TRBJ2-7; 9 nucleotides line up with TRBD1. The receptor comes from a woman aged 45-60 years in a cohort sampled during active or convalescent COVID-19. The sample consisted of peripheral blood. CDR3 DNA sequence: TGCAGCGTTGGACAGGGGGAAACCTACGAGCAGTACTTC. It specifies CSVGQGETYEQYF.